Listed below are T cell receptor beta chains from one sample, sequenced in a study of PD-L1 blockade in urothelial cancer. The repertoire was sequenced with immunoSEQ multiplex PCR; TCRdb's copy has only in-frame clones and lacks some. The sample contains fewer than 95,000 clones, around 84% of which appear only once. The sample consisted of PBMCs, taken around atezolizumab (anti-PD-L1) treatment. Source of these receptors: a man in his 60s with urothelial cancer. CDR3s include the opening cysteine and the closing phenylalanine or tryptophan. The order of the fields is D gene, J gene, V gene, clone size, CDR3 protein, CDR3 DNA. The D gene is left open where the match is weak. Not every row has a clone size; where given, it reads once, few, many or a size class.

>TRBD2|TRBJ2-3|TRBV5-1|once
CASSGSGGGGTQYF
TGCGCCAGCAGCGGTAGCGGGGGGGGAGGTACGCAGTATTTT
>TRBD1|TRBJ2-3|TRBV11-2|.
CASSLARDRVTDTQYF
TGTGCCAGCAGCTTAGCCCGGGACAGGGTCACAGATACGCAGTATTTT
>.|TRBJ1-3|TRBV5-1|.
CASSKDRQNTIYF
TGCGCCAGCAGCAAGGACAGACAAAACACCATATATTTT
>TRBD1|TRBJ1-5|TRBV5-3|.
CARSWTGKGQPQHF
TGTGCCAGAAGCTGGACAGGAAAGGGTCAGCCCCAGCATTTT
>TRBD1|TRBJ2-7|TRBV27|.
CASITGTGSYEQYF
TGTGCCAGCATCACCGGGACAGGCTCATACGAGCAGTACTTC
>.|TRBJ2-3|TRBV19|.
CASSIASLTRSTDTQYF
TGTGCCAGTAGTATAGCCTCACTCACCCGTAGCACAGATACGCAGTATTTT
>.|TRBJ1-1|TRBV5-1|.
CASSVLGDRRATEAFF
TGCGCCAGCAGCGTCCTGGGAGATCGTAGGGCCACTGAAGCTTTCTTT
>.|TRBJ1-2|TRBV6-6|.
CASSGVRQGLGGYTF
TGTGCCAGCAGTGGGGTACGCCAGGGATTAGGAGGCTACACCTTC
>.|TRBJ1-2|TRBV28|.
CASRAAGVGYGYTF
TGTGCCAGCAGAGCGGCGGGGGTCGGGTATGGCTACACCTTC
>.|TRBJ1-5|TRBV6-1|.
CASSLSGSYNQPQHF
TGTGCCAGCAGTCTTTCGGGGAGCTACAATCAGCCCCAGCATTTT
>.|TRBJ1-4|TRBV5-6|.
CASSLAAAVAVSNEKLFF
TGTGCCAGCAGCTTGGCGGCGGCCGTGGCAGTCAGTAATGAAAAACTGTTTTTT
>.|TRBJ2-7|TRBV18|.
CASSLGAPDEQYF
TGTGCCAGCTCACTAGGGGCCCCGGACGAGCAGTACTTC
>.|TRBJ1-3|TRBV5-1|.
CASSSGNRYSGNTIYF
TGCGCCAGCAGCTCCGGGAATCGGTACTCTGGAAACACCATATATTTT
>.|TRBJ2-1|TRBV12-1|.
CASSLVCGMGHNEQFF
TGTGCCAGCAGCTTAGTTTGTGGCATGGGGCACAATGAGCAGTTCTTC
>.|TRBJ2-5|TRBV10-3|.
CAIRDNQETQYF
TGTGCCATCAGAGACAACCAAGAGACCCAGTACTTC
>TRBD1|TRBJ1-5|TRBV6-1|.
CASSAVSGGDSNQPQHF
TGTGCCAGCAGTGCAGTTTCAGGGGGAGATAGCAATCAGCCCCAGCATTTT
>TRBD2|TRBJ2-5|TRBV7-2|.
CASSSWTSGQETQYF
TGTGCCAGCAGCTCGTGGACTAGCGGCCAAGAGACCCAGTACTTC
>TRBD2|TRBJ2-7|TRBV7-2|.
CASSTGTSGRTYEQYF
TGTGCCAGCAGCACCGGGACTAGCGGCAGAACCTACGAGCAGTACTTC
>.|TRBJ2-5|TRBV11-2|once
CASSLRTSQGAQYF
TGTGCCAGCAGCCTTCGGACCTCTCAAGGGGCCCAGTACTTC
>TRBD1|TRBJ2-6|TRBV12-5|.
CASGSPGQGSGANVLTF
TGTGCTAGTGGTTCGCCGGGACAGGGTTCTGGGGCCAACGTCCTGACTTTC
>TRBD2|TRBJ2-3|TRBV9|.
CATGRDRGDTQYF
TGTGCCACGGGGAGGGACCGCGGAGATACGCAGTATTTT
>.|TRBJ1-2|TRBV6-4|.
CASSPGTRGGGYTF
TGTGCCAGCAGCCCAGGGACGCGGGGCGGCGGCTACACCTTC
>TRBD2|TRBJ2-5|TRBV4-2|.
CASSLEGSGGARETQYF
TGTGCCAGCAGCCTCGAGGGCAGCGGGGGGGCCCGAGAGACCCAGTACTTC
>.|TRBJ2-7|TRBV25-1|.
CASSGEYEQYF
TGTGCCAGCAGTGGGGAGTACGAGCAGTACTTC
>TRBD2|TRBJ2-5|TRBV25-1|.
CASSDAGAQETQYF
TGTGCCAGCAGTGATGCGGGAGCCCAAGAGACCCAGTACTTC
>.|TRBJ2-7|TRBV6-6|.
CASSSSDRGAYEQYF
TGTGCCAGCAGTAGCTCGGACCGGGGTGCCTACGAGCAGTACTTC
>.|TRBJ1-2|TRBV23-1|.
CASSQSTGPNYGYTF
TGCGCCAGCAGTCAATCAACAGGTCCCAACTATGGCTACACCTTC
>.|TRBJ2-2|TRBV5-4|once
CASSLRGTSTGELFF
TGTGCCAGCAGTCTAAGAGGGACAAGCACCGGGGAGCTGTTTTTT
>TRBD1|TRBJ1-2|TRBV6-1|.
CASSEFGQGTGYTF
TGTGCCAGCAGTGAATTCGGACAGGGAACTGGCTACACCTTC
>.|TRBJ2-1|TRBV2|.
CASADYNEQFF
TGTGCCAGCGCGGACTACAATGAGCAGTTCTTC
>TRBD1|TRBJ2-5|TRBV5-4|.
CASSRTGDRDEETQYF
TGTGCCAGCAGCCGAACGGGGGACAGGGACGAAGAGACCCAGTACTTC
>TRBD1|TRBJ1-2|TRBV5-6|.
CASSFSDRGYGGYTF
TGTGCCAGCAGCTTCTCGGACAGGGGATATGGTGGCTACACCTTC
>TRBD1|TRBJ1-2|TRBV25-1|.
CASSGQGHGLDGYTF
TGTGCCAGCAGTGGACAGGGGCACGGATTGGATGGCTACACCTTC
>TRBD2|TRBJ2-1|TRBV5-6|.
CASSRGLAEGGDNEQFF
TGTGCCAGCAGCCGGGGACTAGCCGAAGGAGGGGACAATGAGCAGTTCTTC
>.|TRBJ1-2|TRBV6-6|few
CASSFVGSYGYTF
TGTGCCAGCAGTTTTGTCGGGAGCTATGGCTACACCTTC
>TRBD2|TRBJ2-3|TRBV19|.
CASSLSGRRTDTQYF
TGTGCCAGTAGTCTAAGCGGGAGACGCACAGATACGCAGTATTTT
>TRBD2|TRBJ2-7|TRBV4-3|.
CASSQLLAGPFYEQYF
TGCGCCAGCAGCCAGCTTCTAGCGGGACCTTTCTACGAGCAGTACTTC
>.|TRBJ2-5|TRBV6-5|.
CASSPPGQIQETQYF
TGTGCCAGCAGTCCGCCGGGACAAATCCAAGAGACCCAGTACTTC
>.|TRBJ2-3|TRBV19|.
CASSPPLGLPSTDTQYF
TGTGCCAGTAGCCCACCACTGGGACTGCCTAGCACAGATACGCAGTATTTT
>TRBD2|TRBJ2-3|TRBV6-1|.
CASSRTSSTDTQYF
TGTGCCAGCAGTAGGACTAGCTCCACAGATACGCAGTATTTT
>.|TRBJ2-2|TRBV11-3|.
CASSRGYTGELFF
TGTGCCAGCAGCAGGGGATACACCGGGGAGCTGTTTTTT
>.|TRBJ2-3|TRBV12-5|.
CASAVWASTDTQYF
TGTGCTAGTGCTGTGTGGGCCAGCACAGATACGCAGTATTTT
>TRBD1|TRBJ1-5|TRBV15|few
CATRRIGQGAQPQHF
TGTGCCACCAGGCGGATCGGACAGGGGGCCCAGCCCCAGCATTTT
>.|TRBJ2-3|TRBV30|.
CAWSAKTTVTDTQYF
TGTGCCTGGAGTGCCAAGACTACGGTCACAGATACGCAGTATTTT
>.|TRBJ1-5|TRBV5-5|.
CASSIGDQPQHF
TGTGCCAGCAGCATTGGAGATCAGCCCCAGCATTTT
>TRBD1|TRBJ1-2|TRBV5-6|once
CASSGTGLRQGYGYTF
TGTGCCAGCAGCGGGACAGGCCTCCGACAGGGATATGGCTACACCTTC
>TRBD1|TRBJ2-5|TRBV5-1|few
CASTDRGRRETQYF
TGCGCCAGCACCGACAGGGGGCGCCGGGAGACCCAGTACTTC
>.|TRBJ1-2|TRBV7-2|.
CASSLAKGVAYGYTF
TGTGCCAGCAGCTTAGCGAAAGGGGTTGCCTATGGCTACACCTTC
>TRBD2|TRBJ2-7|TRBV9|.
CASSPGTRTSSYEQYF
TGTGCCAGCAGCCCTGGAACTCGGACTAGCTCCTACGAGCAGTACTTC
>TRBD2|TRBJ2-7|TRBV11-1|once
CASSSQSSSGGSYEQYF
TGTGCCAGCAGCTCCCAATCGTCTAGCGGGGGCTCCTACGAGCAGTACTTC
>TRBD2|TRBJ2-7|TRBV28|.
CATGGASYEQYF
TGTGCCACCGGGGGGGCCTCCTACGAGCAGTACTTC